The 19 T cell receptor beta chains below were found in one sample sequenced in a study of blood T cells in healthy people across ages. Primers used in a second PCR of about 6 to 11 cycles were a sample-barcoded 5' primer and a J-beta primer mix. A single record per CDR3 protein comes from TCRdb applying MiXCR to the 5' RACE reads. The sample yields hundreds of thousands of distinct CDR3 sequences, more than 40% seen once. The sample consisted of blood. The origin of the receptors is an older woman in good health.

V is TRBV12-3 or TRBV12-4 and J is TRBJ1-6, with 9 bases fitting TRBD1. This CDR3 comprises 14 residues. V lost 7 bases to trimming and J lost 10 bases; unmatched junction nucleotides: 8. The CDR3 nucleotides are TGTGCCAGCACCTGGAGGACAGGGGACTCACCCCTCCACTTT. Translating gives CASTWRTGDSPLHF.

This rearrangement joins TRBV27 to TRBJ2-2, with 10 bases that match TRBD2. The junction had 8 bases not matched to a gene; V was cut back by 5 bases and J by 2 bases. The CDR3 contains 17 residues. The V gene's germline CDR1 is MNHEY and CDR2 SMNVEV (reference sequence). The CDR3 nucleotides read TGTGCCAGCAGTCCGACATCTAGCGGGAGTAACACCGGGGAGCTGTTTTTT. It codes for CASSPTSSGSNTGELFF.

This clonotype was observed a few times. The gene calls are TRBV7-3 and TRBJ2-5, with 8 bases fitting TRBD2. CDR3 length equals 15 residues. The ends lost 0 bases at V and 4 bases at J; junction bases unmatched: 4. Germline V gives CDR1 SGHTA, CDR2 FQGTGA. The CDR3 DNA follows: TGTGCCAGCAGCTTAACAGCGGGAGTTCTAGAGACCCAGTACTTC. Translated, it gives CASSLTAGVLETQYF. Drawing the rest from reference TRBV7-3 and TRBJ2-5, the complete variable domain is GAGVSQTPSNKVTEKGKYVELRCDPISGHTALYWYRQSLGQGPEFLIYFQGTGAADDSGLPNDRFFAVRPEGSVSTLKIQRTERGDSAVYLCASSLTAGVLETQYFGPGTRLLVL.

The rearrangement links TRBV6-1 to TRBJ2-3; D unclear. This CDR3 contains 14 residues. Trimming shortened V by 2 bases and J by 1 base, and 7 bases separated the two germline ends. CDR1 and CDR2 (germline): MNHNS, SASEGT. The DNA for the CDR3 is TGTGCCAGCAGTGAATCCCTGCGCACAGATACGCAGTATTTT. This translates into CASSESLRTDTQYF.

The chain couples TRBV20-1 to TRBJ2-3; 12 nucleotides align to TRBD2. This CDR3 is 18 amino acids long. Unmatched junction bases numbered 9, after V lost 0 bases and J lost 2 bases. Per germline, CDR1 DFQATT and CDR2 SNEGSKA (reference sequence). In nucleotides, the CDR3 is TGCAGTGCTAGAGACGATATTCTAGCGGGAGGGTACACAGATACGCAGTATTTT. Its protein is CSARDDILAGGYTDTQYF.

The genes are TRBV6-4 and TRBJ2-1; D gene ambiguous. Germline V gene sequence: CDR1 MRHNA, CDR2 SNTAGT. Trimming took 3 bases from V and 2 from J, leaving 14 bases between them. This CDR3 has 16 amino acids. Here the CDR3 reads CASSEKMAATYNEQFF. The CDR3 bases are TGTGCCAGCAGTGAAAAGATGGCCGCTACCTACAATGAGCAGTTCTTC.

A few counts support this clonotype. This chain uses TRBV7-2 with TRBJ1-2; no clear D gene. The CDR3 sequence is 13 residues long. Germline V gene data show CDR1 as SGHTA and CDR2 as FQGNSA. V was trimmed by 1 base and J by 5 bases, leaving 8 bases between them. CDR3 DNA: TGTGCCAGCAGCTTAGGGACGTTTTATGGCTACACCTTC. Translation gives CASSLGTFYGYTF.

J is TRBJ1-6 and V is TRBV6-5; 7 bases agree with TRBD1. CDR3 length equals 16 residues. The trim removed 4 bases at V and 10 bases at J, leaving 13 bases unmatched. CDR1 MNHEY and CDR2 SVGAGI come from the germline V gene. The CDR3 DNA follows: TGTGCCAGCAGTTGGGAAAGACAGGGTGGGAACTCACCCCTCCACTTT. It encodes CASSWERQGGNSPLHF.

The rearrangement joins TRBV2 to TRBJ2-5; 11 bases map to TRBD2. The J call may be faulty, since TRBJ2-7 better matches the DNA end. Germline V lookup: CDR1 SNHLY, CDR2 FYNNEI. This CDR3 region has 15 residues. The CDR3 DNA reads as TGTGCCAGCAGGGGTACTAGCGGGGGAGCGTCCGAGCAGTACTTC. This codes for CASRGTSGGASEQYF.

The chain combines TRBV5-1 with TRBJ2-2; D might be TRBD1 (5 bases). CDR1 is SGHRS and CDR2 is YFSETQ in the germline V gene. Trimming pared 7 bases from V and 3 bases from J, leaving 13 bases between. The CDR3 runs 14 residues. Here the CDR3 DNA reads TGCGCCAGCGTCCCCGACAGTGACACCGGGGAGCTGTTTTTT. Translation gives CASVPDSDTGELFF.

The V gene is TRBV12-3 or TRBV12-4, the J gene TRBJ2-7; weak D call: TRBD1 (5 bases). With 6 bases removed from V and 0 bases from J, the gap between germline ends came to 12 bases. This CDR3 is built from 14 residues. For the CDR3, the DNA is TGTGCCAGCAGGGGCAGACAGAGCTCCTACGAGCAGTACTTC. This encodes CASRGRQSSYEQYF.

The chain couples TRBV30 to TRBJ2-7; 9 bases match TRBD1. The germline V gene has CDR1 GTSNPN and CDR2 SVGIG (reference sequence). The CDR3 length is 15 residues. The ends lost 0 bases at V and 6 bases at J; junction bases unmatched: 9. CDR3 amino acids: CAWSVLRGQGTEQYF. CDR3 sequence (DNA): TGTGCCTGGAGTGTACTCAGGGGACAGGGAACCGAGCAGTACTTC. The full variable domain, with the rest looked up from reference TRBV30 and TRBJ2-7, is SQTIHQWPATLVQPVGSPLSLECTVEGTSNPNLYWYRQAAGRGLQLLFYSVGIGQISSEVPQNLSASRPQDRQFILSSKKLLLSDSGFYLCAWSVLRGQGTEQYFGPGTRLTVT.

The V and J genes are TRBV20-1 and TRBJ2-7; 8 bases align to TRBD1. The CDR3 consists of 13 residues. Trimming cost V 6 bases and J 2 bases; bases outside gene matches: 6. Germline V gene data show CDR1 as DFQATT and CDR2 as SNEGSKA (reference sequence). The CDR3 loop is CSAQGQDPYEQYF. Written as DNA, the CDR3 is TGCAGTGCGCAGGGACAGGATCCCTACGAGCAGTACTTC.

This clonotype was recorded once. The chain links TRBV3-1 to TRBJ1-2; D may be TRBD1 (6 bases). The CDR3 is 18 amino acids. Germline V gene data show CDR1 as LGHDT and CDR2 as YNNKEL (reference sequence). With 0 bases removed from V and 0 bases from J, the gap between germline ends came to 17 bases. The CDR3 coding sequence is TGTGCCAGCAGCCAAGAAATACCCGGGACACGGACTAACTATGGCTACACCTTC. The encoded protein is CASSQEIPGTRTNYGYTF.

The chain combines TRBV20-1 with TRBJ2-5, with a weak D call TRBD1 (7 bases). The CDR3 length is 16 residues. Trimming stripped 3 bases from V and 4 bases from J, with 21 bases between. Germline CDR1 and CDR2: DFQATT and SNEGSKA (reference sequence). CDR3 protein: CSASRGTVLRGETQYF. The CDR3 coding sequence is TGCAGTGCTAGTCGGGGGACAGTGTTACGAGGAGAGACCCAGTACTTC.

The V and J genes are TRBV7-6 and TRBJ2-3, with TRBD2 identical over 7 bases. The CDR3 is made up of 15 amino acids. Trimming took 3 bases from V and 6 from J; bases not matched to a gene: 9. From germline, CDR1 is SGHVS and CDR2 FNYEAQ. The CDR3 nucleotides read TGTGCCAGCAGCTTGGGGCTAGCGGACTTTGATACGCAGTATTTT. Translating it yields CASSLGLADFDTQYF.

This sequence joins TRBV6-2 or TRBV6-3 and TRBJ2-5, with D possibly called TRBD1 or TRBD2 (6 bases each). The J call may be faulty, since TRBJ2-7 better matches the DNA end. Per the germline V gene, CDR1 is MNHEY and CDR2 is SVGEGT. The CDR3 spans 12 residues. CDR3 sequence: CATTGARYEQYF. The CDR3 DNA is TGTGCCACCACGGGGGCGCGCTACGAGCAGTACTTC.

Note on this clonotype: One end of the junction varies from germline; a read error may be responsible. CDR3 in DNA: TGTACCAGCAGTTTCGGGCAGATTTTGAGGGAGACCCAGTACTTC. Residues: CTSSFGQILRETQYF. The rearrangement uses TRBV12-3 or TRBV12-4 and TRBJ2-5, with D unresolved. The CDR3 consists of 15 residues.

CDR3 sequence reads: CASSRWTSGFTDTQYF. The CDR3 region has the DNA TGTGCCAGCAGCCGTTGGACTAGCGGGTTTACAGATACGCAGTATTTT. V and J are TRBV6-5 and TRBJ2-3; 11 nucleotides line up with TRBD2. The CDR3 length is 16 residues. Germline assignment: CDR1 MNHEY and CDR2 SVGAGI. The V segment lost 6 bases and the J segment 3 bases; nucleotides outside the gene matches: 8.